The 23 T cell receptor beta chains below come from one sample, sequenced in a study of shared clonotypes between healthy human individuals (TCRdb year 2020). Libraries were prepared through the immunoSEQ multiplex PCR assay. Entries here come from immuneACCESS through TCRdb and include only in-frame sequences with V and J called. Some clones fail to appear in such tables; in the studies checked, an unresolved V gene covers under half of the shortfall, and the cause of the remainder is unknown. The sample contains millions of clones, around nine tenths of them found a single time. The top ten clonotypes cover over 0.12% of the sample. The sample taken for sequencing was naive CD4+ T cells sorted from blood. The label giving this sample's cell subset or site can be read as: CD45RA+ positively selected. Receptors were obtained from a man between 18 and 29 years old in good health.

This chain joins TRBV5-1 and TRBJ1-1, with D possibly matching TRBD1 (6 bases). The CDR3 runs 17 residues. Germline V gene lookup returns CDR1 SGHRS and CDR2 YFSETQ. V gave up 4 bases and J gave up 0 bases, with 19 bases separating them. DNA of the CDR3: TGCGCCAGCAGCCTCCTCCCCGGACAGTCTATGAACACTGAAGCTTTCTTT. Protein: CASSLLPGQSMNTEAFF.

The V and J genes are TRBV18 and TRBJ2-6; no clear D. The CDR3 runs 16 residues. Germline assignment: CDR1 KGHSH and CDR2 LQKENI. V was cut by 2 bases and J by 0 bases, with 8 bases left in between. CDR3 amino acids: CASSPDLTSGANVLTF. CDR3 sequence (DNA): TGTGCCAGCTCACCAGATCTAACCTCTGGGGCCAACGTCCTGACTTTC.

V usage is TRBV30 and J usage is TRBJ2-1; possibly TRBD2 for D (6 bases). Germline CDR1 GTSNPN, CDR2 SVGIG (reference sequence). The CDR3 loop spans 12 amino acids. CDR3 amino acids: CALGTDDNEQFF. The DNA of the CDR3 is TGTGCTCTCGGGACTGATGACAATGAGCAGTTCTTC. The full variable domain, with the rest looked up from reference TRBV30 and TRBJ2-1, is SQTIHQWPATLVQPVGSPLSLECTVEGTSNPNLYWYRQAAGRGLQLLFYSVGIGQISSEVPQNLSASRPQDRQFILSSKKLLLSDSGFYLCALGTDDNEQFFGPGTRLTVL.

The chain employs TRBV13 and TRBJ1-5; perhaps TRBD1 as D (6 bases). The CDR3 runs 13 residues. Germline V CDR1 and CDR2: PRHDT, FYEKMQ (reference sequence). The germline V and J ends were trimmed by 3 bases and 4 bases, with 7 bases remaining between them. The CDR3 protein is CASSLQGNQPQHF. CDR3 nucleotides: TGTGCCAGCAGCTTGCAGGGGAATCAGCCCCAGCATTTT.

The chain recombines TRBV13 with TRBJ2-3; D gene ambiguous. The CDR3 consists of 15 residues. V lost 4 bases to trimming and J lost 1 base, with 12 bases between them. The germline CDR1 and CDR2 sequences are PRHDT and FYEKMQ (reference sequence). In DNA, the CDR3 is TGTGCCAGCAGCTCCATATTGGCGGGCACAGATACGCAGTATTTT. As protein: CASSSILAGTDTQYF.

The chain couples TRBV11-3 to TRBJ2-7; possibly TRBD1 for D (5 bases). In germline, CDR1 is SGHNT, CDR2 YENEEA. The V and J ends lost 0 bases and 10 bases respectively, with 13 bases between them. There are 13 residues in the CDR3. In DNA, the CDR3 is TGTGCCAGCAGCTTAGATCCAAAAGACAGTCAGTACTTC. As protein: CASSLDPKDSQYF.

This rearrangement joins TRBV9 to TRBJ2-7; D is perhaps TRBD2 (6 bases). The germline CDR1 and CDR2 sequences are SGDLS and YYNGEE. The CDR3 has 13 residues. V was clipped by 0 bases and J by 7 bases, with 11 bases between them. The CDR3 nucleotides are TGTGCCAGCAGCGTAGAACAGGCGGGGGAGCAGTACTTC. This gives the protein CASSVEQAGEQYF.

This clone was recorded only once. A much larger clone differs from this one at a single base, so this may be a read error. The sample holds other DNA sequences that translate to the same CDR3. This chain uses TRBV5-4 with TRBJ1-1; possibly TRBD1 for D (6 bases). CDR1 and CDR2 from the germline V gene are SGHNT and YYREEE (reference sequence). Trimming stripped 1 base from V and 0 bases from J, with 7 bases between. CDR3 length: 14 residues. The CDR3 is CASSLTGMNTEAFF. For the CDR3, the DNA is TGTGCCAGCAGCTTGACAGGGATGAACACTGAAGCTTTCTTT.

The CDR3 DNA is TGTGCCAGCAGCTTGGCAGGGACGAACTACGAGCAGTACTTC. Residues: CASSLAGTNYEQYF. The gene calls are TRBV5-4 and TRBJ2-7, with D perhaps given as TRBD1 or TRBD2 (5 bases each). Germline CDR1 is SGHNT and CDR2 is YYREEE (reference sequence). V was cut by 0 bases and J by 3 bases, with 10 bases left in between. The CDR3 is 14 residues long.

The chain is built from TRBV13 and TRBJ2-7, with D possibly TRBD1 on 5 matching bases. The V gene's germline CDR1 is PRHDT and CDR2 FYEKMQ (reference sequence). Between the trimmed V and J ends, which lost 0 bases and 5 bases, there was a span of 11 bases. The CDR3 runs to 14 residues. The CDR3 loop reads CASSLGRGTDEQYF. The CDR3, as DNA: TGTGCCAGCAGCTTAGGTAGGGGAACTGACGAGCAGTACTTC.

CDR3 region: CASSQDSGQEAFF. The CDR3 nucleotides are TGCGCCAGCAGCCAAGATTCGGGGCAGGAAGCTTTCTTT. The genes are TRBV4-1 and TRBJ1-1, with D maybe TRBD1 (5 bases). Germline CDR1 reads MGHRA; CDR2 reads YSYEKL. V gave up 0 bases and J gave up 8 bases, with 10 bases separating them. The CDR3 extends over 13 amino acids.

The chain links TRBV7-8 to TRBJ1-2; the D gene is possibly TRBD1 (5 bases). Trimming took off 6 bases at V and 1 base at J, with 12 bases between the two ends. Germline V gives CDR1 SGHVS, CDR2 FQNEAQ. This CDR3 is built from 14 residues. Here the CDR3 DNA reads TGTGCCAGCAGACCGACAGATATTAACTATGGCTACACCTTC. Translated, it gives CASRPTDINYGYTF.

The CDR3 protein is CASSDPPGVVGNSPLHF. The CDR3 coding sequence is TGTGCCAGCAGTGACCCACCAGGGGTTGTGGGGAATTCACCCCTCCACTTT. The chain employs TRBV2 and TRBJ1-6; perhaps TRBD1 as D (6 bases). V shed 3 bases and J shed 7 bases, with 19 bases lying between them. The CDR3 covers 17 residues. The germline V gene encodes CDR1 SNHLY and CDR2 FYNNEI.

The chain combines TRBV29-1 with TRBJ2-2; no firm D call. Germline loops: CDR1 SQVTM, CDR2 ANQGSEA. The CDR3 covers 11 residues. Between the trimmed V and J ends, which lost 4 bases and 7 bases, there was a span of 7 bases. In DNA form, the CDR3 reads TGCAGCGTTGGGGGTAGCGGGGAGCTGTTTTTT. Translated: CSVGGSGELFF.

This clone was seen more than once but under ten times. The CDR3 spells CAIRQTGVDTEAFF. In nucleotides, the CDR3 is TGTGCCATCAGGCAGACAGGGGTAGACACTGAAGCTTTCTTT. This sequence joins TRBV10-3 and TRBJ1-1; 8 bases align to TRBD1. With V trimmed by 6 bases and J by 3 bases, 6 bases remained unmatched. The CDR3 loop spans 14 amino acids. Germline V gives CDR1 ENHRY, CDR2 SYGVKD.

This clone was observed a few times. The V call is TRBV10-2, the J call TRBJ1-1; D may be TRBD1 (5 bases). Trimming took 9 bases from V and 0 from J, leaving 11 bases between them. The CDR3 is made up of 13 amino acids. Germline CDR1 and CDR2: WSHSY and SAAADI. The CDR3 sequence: CASGTFMNTEAFF. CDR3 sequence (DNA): TGCGCCAGTGGGACGTTCATGAACACTGAAGCTTTCTTT.

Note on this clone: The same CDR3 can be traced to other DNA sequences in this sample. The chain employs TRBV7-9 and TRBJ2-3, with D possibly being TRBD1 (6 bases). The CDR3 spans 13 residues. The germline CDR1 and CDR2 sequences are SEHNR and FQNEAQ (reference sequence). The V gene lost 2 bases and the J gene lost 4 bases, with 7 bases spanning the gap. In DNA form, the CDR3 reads TGTGCCAGCAGCTTATCAGGGGCAGATACGCAGTATTTT. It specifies CASSLSGADTQYF. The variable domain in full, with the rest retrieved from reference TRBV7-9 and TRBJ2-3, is DTGVSQNPRHKITKRGQNVTFRCDPISEHNRLYWYRQTLGQGPEFLTYFQNEAQLEKSRLLSDRFSAERPKGSFSTLEIQRTEQGDSAMYLCASSLSGADTQYFGPGTRLTVL.

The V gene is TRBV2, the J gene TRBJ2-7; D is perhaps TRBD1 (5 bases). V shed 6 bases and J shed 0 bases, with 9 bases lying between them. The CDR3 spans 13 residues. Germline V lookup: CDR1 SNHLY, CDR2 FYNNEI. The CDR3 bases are TGTGCCAGCAGCGCAGGGATCTCCTACGAGCAGTACTTC. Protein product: CASSAGISYEQYF.

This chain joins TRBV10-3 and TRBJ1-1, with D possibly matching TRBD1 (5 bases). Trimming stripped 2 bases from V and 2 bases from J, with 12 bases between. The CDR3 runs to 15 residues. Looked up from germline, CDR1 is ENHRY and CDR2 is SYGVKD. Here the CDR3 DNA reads TGTGCCATCAGTGAGCCGACAGCACTAAACACTGAAGCTTTCTTT. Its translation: CAISEPTALNTEAFF.

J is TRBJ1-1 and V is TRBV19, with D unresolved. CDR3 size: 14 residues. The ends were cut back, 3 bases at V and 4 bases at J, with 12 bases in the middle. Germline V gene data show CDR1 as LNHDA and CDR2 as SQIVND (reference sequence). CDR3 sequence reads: CASSMAYRATEAFF. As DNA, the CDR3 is TGTGCCAGTAGTATGGCCTATCGGGCCACTGAAGCTTTCTTT.

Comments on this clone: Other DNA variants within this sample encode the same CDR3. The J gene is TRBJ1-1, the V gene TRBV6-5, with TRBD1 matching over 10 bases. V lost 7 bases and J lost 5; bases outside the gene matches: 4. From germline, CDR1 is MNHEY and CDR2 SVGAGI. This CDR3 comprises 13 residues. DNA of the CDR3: TGTGCCAGCAAAGGACAGGGGGGAACTGAAGCTTTCTTT. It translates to CASKGQGGTEAFF.

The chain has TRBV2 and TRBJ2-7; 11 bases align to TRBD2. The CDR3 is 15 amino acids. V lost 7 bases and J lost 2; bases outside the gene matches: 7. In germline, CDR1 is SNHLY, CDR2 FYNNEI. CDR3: CASKEETSGTYEQYF. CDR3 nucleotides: TGTGCCAGCAAAGAAGAGACTAGCGGGACCTACGAGCAGTACTTC.

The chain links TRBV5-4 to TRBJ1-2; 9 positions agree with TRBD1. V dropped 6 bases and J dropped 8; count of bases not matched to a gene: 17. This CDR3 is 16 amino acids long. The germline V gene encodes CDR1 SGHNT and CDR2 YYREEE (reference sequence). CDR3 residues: CASTSRDRAVSGGYTF. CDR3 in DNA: TGTGCCAGCACATCCCGGGACAGGGCCGTCTCGGGAGGCTACACCTTC.